The 27 T cell receptor beta chains below were found in one sample sequenced in a study of CD8 T cells in ankylosing spondylitis. Study-level points and caveats: Seemingly distinctive of ankylosing spondylitis blood was a TCR beta motif formed by eight highly homologous variants.

Their recognized antigens are unknown. TCRdb processed the 5' RACE reads anew with MiXCR; each CDR3 protein has one entry. Among 450,000 or so distinct CDR3 sequences, 20% to 30% were seen once, and the ten largest hold roughly 1%. Input material: blood, either unsorted or a sorted T cell fraction (not recorded which). Receptor source: a male donor with ankylosing spondylitis.

The chain recombines TRBV3-1 with TRBJ2-1, with 12 bases matching TRBD2. CDR1 is LGHDT and CDR2 is YNNKEL in the germline V gene (reference sequence). V gave up 4 bases and J gave up 8 bases; unmatched junction bases: 9. The CDR3 sequence is 16 residues long. As DNA, the CDR3 is TGTGCCAGCAGCCCGACGACTAGCGGGAGCGGGGATGAGCAGTTCTTC. This sequence encodes CASSPTTSGSGDEQFF.

This clonotype turned up a few times. V and J are TRBV12-5 and TRBJ2-3; TRBD2 agrees at 7 bases. The V gene end was trimmed by 7 bases and the J gene end by 6 bases; junction bases not matched to a gene: 7. CDR1 LGHNT and CDR2 FRNRAP come from the germline V gene. CDR3 length equals 13 residues. The CDR3 region has the DNA TGTGCTAGTGCCCAACGGGGGGTTGATACGCAGTATTTT. This codes for CASAQRGVDTQYF.

This clonotype was seen more than once but under ten times. This chain connects TRBV12-3 or TRBV12-4 to TRBJ2-6; 9 nucleotides align to TRBD2. CDR3 size: 14 residues. Germline trimming cut 3 bases from V and 19 bases from J; bases unmatched to any gene: 13. CDR3 bases: TGTGCCAGCAGTTTGGTTGCGGGAGGGCCTATTCGAACTTTC. As protein: CASSLVAGGPIRTF.

The J gene is TRBJ2-7, the V gene TRBV10-3; the D is unclear. Germline V CDR1 and CDR2: ENHRY, SYGVKD. The CDR3 has 15 amino acids. Trimming removed 4 bases from V and 2 bases from J, with 15 bases in between. Written as DNA, the CDR3 is TGTGCCATCAGTGCCCCCGTGGTGCCGCCCTACGAGCAGTACGTC. Translation gives CAISAPVVPPYEQYV.

This clonotype was recorded a few times. This chain links TRBV20-1 with TRBJ1-2; D unclear. The CDR3 sequence is 14 residues long. Germline assignment: CDR1 DFQATT and CDR2 SNEGSKA (reference sequence). V was trimmed by 0 bases and J by 1 base, leaving 9 bases between them. The CDR3 nucleotides read TGCAGTGCTAGAGAAACGACATTTAACTATGGCTACACCTTC. Translated, it gives CSARETTFNYGYTF.

This clonotype was counted many times. The chain couples TRBV5-1 to TRBJ2-1; 8 bases line up with TRBD2. V shed 3 bases and J 4 bases; nucleotides not matched to a gene: 3. Germline V gene lookup returns CDR1 SGHRS and CDR2 YFSETQ. This CDR3 region has 14 residues. Here the CDR3 reads CASSSGGIYNEQFF. CDR3 DNA sequence: TGCGCCAGCAGCTCGGGGGGGATTTACAATGAGCAGTTCTTC.

This clonotype was seen only a few times. The V and J genes are TRBV20-1 and TRBJ1-4; D is undetermined. Trimming removed 6 bases at V and 2 bases at J, with 13 bases between. The CDR3 loop spans 14 amino acids. Germline values: CDR1 DFQATT, CDR2 SNEGSKA (reference sequence). The CDR3 DNA follows: TGCAGTGCCCCCCGCGAACGGACTAATGAAAAACTGTTTTTT. Translated, it gives CSAPRERTNEKLFF.

The rearrangement uses TRBV20-1 and TRBJ2-3; perhaps TRBD2 as D (6 bases). Germline V gene lookup returns CDR1 DFQATT and CDR2 SNEGSKA (reference sequence). CDR3 size: 15 residues. Trimming removed 6 bases at V and 3 bases at J, with 19 bases between. The CDR3 nucleotides read TGCAGTGCCCCCTCGTGGAGGGAGGTAACAGATACGCAGTATTTT. It yields the protein CSAPSWREVTDTQYF.

The rearrangement links TRBV24-1 to TRBJ2-6, with D tentatively TRBD2 (5 bases). Germline CDR1 KGHDR, CDR2 SFDVKD. The V end was cut by 3 bases, the J end by 5 bases, with 16 bases between. The CDR3 is 17 amino acids. CDR3 in amino acids: CATSDPGKGDRANVLTF. The CDR3 bases are TGTGCCACCAGTGATCCCGGGAAGGGTGATAGGGCCAACGTCCTGACTTTC.

This clonotype was observed a handful of times. The V gene is TRBV27, the J gene TRBJ1-2; a possible D gene is TRBD1 (5 bases). Deletions cut 2 bases from V and 6 bases from J, with 10 bases between. Germline values: CDR1 MNHEY, CDR2 SMNVEV (reference sequence). The length of the CDR3 is 13 residues. CDR3: CASSLRRDHGYTF. CDR3 bases: TGTGCCAGCAGTTTACGAAGGGACCATGGCTACACCTTC.

In this sample, this clonotype turned up a few times. The chain joins TRBV4-1 to TRBJ1-1, with TRBD1 matching 7 bases. V dropped 4 bases and J dropped 0; count of bases not matched to a gene: 20. CDR3 length: 20 amino acids. Germline CDR1 reads MGHRA; CDR2 reads YSYEKL. The CDR3 region has the DNA TGCGCCAGCAGCCTAAGGATCTTGGGGGGGACAGCAACCATGAACACTGAAGCTTTCTTT. Its protein is CASSLRILGGTATMNTEAFF.

V gene TRBV29-1 combines with J gene TRBJ2-5, with D perhaps TRBD1 (6 bases). Looked up from germline, CDR1 is SQVTM and CDR2 is ANQGSEA. The CDR3 is made up of 12 amino acids. V lost 6 bases, J lost 6 bases, and 14 bases lay in between. The CDR3, as DNA: TGCAGCGTGGAACAGGGACAACAGACCCAGTACTTC. Protein: CSVEQGQQTQYF.

This clonotype was picked up a small number of times. This chain joins TRBV20-1 and TRBJ1-6; D gene unclear. This CDR3 contains 13 residues. CDR1 is DFQATT and CDR2 is SNEGSKA in the germline V gene (reference sequence). Between the trimmed V and J ends, which lost 2 bases and 2 bases, there was a span of 4 bases. The DNA of the CDR3 is TGCAGTGCTAGAAGGACCTATAATTCACCCCTCCACTTT. Its translation is CSARRTYNSPLHF.

This clonotype was detected a few times. This chain uses TRBV11-2 with TRBJ1-1; 10 bases line up with TRBD1. CDR3 size: 16 residues. Germline V gene data show CDR1 as SGHAT and CDR2 as FQNNGV. Trimming removed 5 bases from V and 3 bases from J; junction bases left unmatched: 9. The CDR3 sequence: CASSLTGTGADTEAFF. CDR3 DNA: TGTGCCAGCAGCCTAACCGGGACAGGGGCTGACACTGAAGCTTTCTTT.

This clonotype has more than one count but fewer than ten. V and J are TRBV29-1 and TRBJ2-3; 8 bases fit TRBD1. Losses at the gene ends were 7 bases for V and 3 bases for J; bases not matched to a gene: 12. Germline V gene lookup returns CDR1 SQVTM and CDR2 ANQGSEA. This CDR3 has 15 amino acids. The CDR3 loop reads CSAFTSDRGTDTQYF. The CDR3 nucleotides read TGCAGCGCCTTTACCTCCGACAGGGGAACAGATACGCAGTATTTT.

The chain has TRBV2 and TRBJ2-7; 8 nucleotides agree with TRBD2. Germline V gene lookup returns CDR1 SNHLY and CDR2 FYNNEI. Trimming cost V 6 bases and J 6 bases; bases outside gene matches: 7. The CDR3 is made up of 13 amino acids. This CDR3 reads CASRLAEKGEQYF. CDR3 sequence (DNA): TGTGCCAGCAGACTAGCGGAAAAGGGCGAGCAGTACTTC.

The sample holds a few counts of this clonotype. This chain connects TRBV12-3 or TRBV12-4 to TRBJ2-7; TRBD2 agrees at 8 bases. This CDR3 region has 15 residues. V shed 3 bases and J 2 bases; nucleotides not matched to a gene: 6. This CDR3 is CASSLETSAPYEQYF. In DNA form, the CDR3 reads TGTGCCAGCAGTTTGGAGACTAGCGCGCCCTACGAGCAGTACTTC.

This clonotype was counted between two and nine times. V is TRBV9 and J is TRBJ2-1; 10 nucleotides match TRBD2. The CDR3 consists of 15 residues. The germline gives CDR1 SGDLS, CDR2 YYNGEE. V gave up 0 bases and J gave up 6 bases; unmatched junction bases: 3. The CDR3 DNA sequence: TGTGCCAGCAGCGTAGTTCTAGCGGGAGCCAATGAGCAGTTCTTC. It encodes CASSVVLAGANEQFF.

This clonotype was observed a few times. The rearrangement uses TRBV5-1 and TRBJ1-1; D perhaps matches TRBD1 (5 bases). Germline V gene data show CDR1 as SGHRS and CDR2 as YFSETQ. The CDR3 runs to 17 residues. Trimming left V 4 bases short and J 0 bases short, with 19 bases between. The CDR3 sequence is CASSPRRGGEMNTEAFF. CDR3 sequence (DNA): TGCGCCAGCAGCCCACGCCGGGGCGGTGAAATGAACACTGAAGCTTTCTTT.

The V call is TRBV12-3 or TRBV12-4, the J call TRBJ1-1; no definite D call. The V and J ends lost 0 bases and 8 bases respectively, with 13 bases between them. The CDR3 spans 14 residues. The DNA for the CDR3 is TGTGCCAGCAGTTTAGCACAGTGGTTTGGGGAAGCTTTCTTT. Protein: CASSLAQWFGEAFF.

CDR3 sequence: CASSPLRGIDGYTF. The CDR3 DNA reads as TGCGCCAGCAGCCCCTTAAGGGGAATTGATGGCTACACCTTC. V usage is TRBV5-1 and J usage is TRBJ1-2; possible D gene TRBD1, 5 bases. There are 14 residues in the CDR3. V dropped 4 bases and J dropped 6 bases, with 16 bases sitting between them. Germline V lookup: CDR1 SGHRS, CDR2 YFSETQ. The variable domain in full, completed from reference TRBV5-1 and TRBJ1-2, reads KAGVTQTPRYLIKTRGQQVTLSCSPISGHRSVSWYQQTPGQGLQFLFEYFSETQRNKGNFPGRFSGRQFSNSRSEMNVSTLELGDSALYLCASSPLRGIDGYTFGSGTRLTVV.

This clonotype was counted once. This chain joins TRBV6-2 or TRBV6-3 and TRBJ2-7; the match to TRBD1 covers 10 bases. CDR3 length: 13 amino acids. Germline loops: CDR1 MNHEY, CDR2 SVGEGT. With V trimmed by 9 bases and J by 7 bases, 9 bases remained unmatched. The CDR3 here is CASKGQGIQEQYV. The CDR3 DNA follows: TGTGCCAGTAAGGGACAGGGGATTCAGGAGCAGTACGTC.

The J gene is TRBJ1-2, the V gene TRBV19; D is undetermined. CDR1 is LNHDA and CDR2 is SQIVND in the germline V gene (reference sequence). V was clipped by 5 bases and J by 4 bases, with 14 bases between them. The CDR3 covers 14 residues. The CDR3 loop reads CASSPRQRGYGYTF. CDR3 sequence (DNA): TGTGCCAGTAGTCCACGACAAAGAGGCTATGGCTACACCTTC.

The V and J genes are TRBV20-1 and TRBJ2-3; D gene uncertain. The length of the CDR3 is 16 residues. The germline CDR1 and CDR2 sequences are DFQATT and SNEGSKA (reference sequence). The V gene lost 0 bases and the J gene lost 5 bases, with 18 bases spanning the gap. CDR3 nucleotides: TGCAGTGCTAGAGATCGTCACTCCCGGAGCCGAGATACGCAGTATTTT. The encoded protein is CSARDRHSRSRDTQYF.

The CDR3 DNA sequence: TGTGCCAGCAGCCAGGGACAGGGGAGTCAGCCCCAGCATTTT. It encodes CASSQGQGSQPQHF. The V call is TRBV3-1, the J call TRBJ1-5; TRBD1 matches 10 bases. The CDR3 runs to 14 residues. Germline V CDR1 and CDR2: LGHDT, YNNKEL (reference sequence). V trimming: 3 bases; J trimming: 6 bases; junction bases outside the gene matches: 2.

The genes are TRBV24-1 and TRBJ2-1; 11 bases align to TRBD1. The CDR3 is made up of 15 amino acids. V was clipped by 2 bases and J by 8 bases; unmatched bases: 4. Germline CDR1 and CDR2: KGHDR and SFDVKD. CDR3 in amino acids: CATSDSRTGGYEQFF. The CDR3 nucleotides are TGTGCCACCAGTGATTCCAGGACAGGGGGCTATGAGCAGTTCTTC.

The chain combines TRBV7-8 with TRBJ1-5; D possibly corresponds to TRBD1 (5 bases). The CDR3 covers 15 residues. The V gene's germline CDR1 is SGHVS and CDR2 FQNEAQ. Trimming stripped 3 bases from V and 6 bases from J, with 15 bases between. The CDR3 DNA is TGTGCCAGCAGCTTCGGGCAGGGCGGATTTCAGCCCCAGCATTTT. Its protein is CASSFGQGGFQPQHF.